This T cell receptor beta chain was captured in a study of identical twins. The CDR3 loop spans 16 amino acids. Between the trimmed V and J ends, which lost 0 bases and 4 bases, there was a span of 12 bases. Germline CDR1 MGHRA, CDR2 YSYEKL. Each CDR3 protein gets one entry after TCRdb re-called the 5' RACE reads with MiXCR. The sample comprises approximately 530,000 distinct CDR3 sequences, approximately 20% of which are singletons, and about 0.5% rests with the top ten. Donors were all healthy Caucasians. These data are also associated with another study on yellow fever vaccine responses in identical twins.

The clonotype comes from a woman under 30 in good health. The chain employs TRBV4-1 and TRBJ2-2; D assignment may be TRBD1 or TRBD2 (5 bases each). The source material was CD4+ T cells sorted from blood. The CDR3 bases are TGCGCCAGCAGCCAAGAGACCACGGGGCCCACCGGGGAGCTGTTTTTT. The encoded protein is CASSQETTGPTGELFF.